One and the same sample provided the 25 T cell receptor beta chains below, sequenced in a study of T cell changes during pregnancy in multiple sclerosis. Profiled with immunoSEQ multiplex PCR; TCRdb holds only in-frame clones, not every one. The sample includes approximately 27,000 clones, about 89% seen only once; the top ten take about 7.3%. The source material was CD8+ T cells from peripheral blood mononuclear cells, sampled before pregnancy. Source of these receptors: a female donor with multiple sclerosis, enrolled in a pregnancy study.

The rearrangement joins TRBV7-9 to TRBJ1-2, with D unresolved. Germline V gives CDR1 SEHNR, CDR2 FQNEAQ (reference sequence). CDR3 length equals 15 residues. V was cut by 4 bases and J by 1 base, with 13 bases left in between. CDR3 amino acids: CASSSLPTDNYGYTF. The DNA of the CDR3 is TGTGCCAGCAGCTCGCTTCCTACTGATAACTATGGCTACACCTTC.

The chain carries TRBV2 and TRBJ2-7; 7 bases match TRBD1. The junction had 15 bases not matched to a gene; V was cut back by 6 bases and J by 4 bases. Germline V gene lookup returns CDR1 SNHLY and CDR2 FYNNEI. The CDR3 contains 16 residues. The chain's CDR3 is CASRDGPGTAFYEQYF. The CDR3 coding sequence is TGTGCCAGCAGAGATGGGCCCGGGACAGCATTTTACGAGCAGTACTTC.

This chain links TRBV6-5 with TRBJ1-1; D is perhaps TRBD1 (5 bases). V was trimmed by 2 bases and J by 1 base, leaving 11 bases between them. The germline gives CDR1 MNHEY, CDR2 SVGAGI. The CDR3 is made up of 15 amino acids. DNA for the CDR3: TGTGCCAGCAGTTACAGGGAGGGGACGAACACTGAAGCTTTCTTT. This encodes CASSYREGTNTEAFF.

The chain is built from TRBV7-8 and TRBJ1-5; possible D gene TRBD1, 6 bases. This CDR3 region has 14 residues. Germline V lookup: CDR1 SGHVS, CDR2 FQNEAQ. The ends were cut back, 5 bases at V and 6 bases at J, with 14 bases in the middle. The CDR3 spells CASSPSTGRQPQHF. The CDR3 DNA reads as TGTGCCAGCAGCCCTTCGACAGGTCGTCAGCCCCAGCATTTT.

The chain employs TRBV28 and TRBJ2-7, with 7 positions matching TRBD1. Per germline, CDR1 MDHEN and CDR2 SYDVKM. The V segment lost 5 bases and the J segment 4 bases; nucleotides outside the gene matches: 8. This CDR3 contains 14 residues. The CDR3 is CASSRTGSQYEQYF. The CDR3 coding sequence is TGTGCCAGCAGTCGGACAGGTTCTCAGTACGAGCAGTACTTC.

The chain joins TRBV4-3 to TRBJ1-4; 8 positions agree with TRBD1. The CDR3 covers 15 residues. CDR1 is LGHNA and CDR2 is YSLEER in the germline V gene. Losses at the gene ends were 0 bases for V and 5 bases for J; bases not matched to a gene: 2. DNA for the CDR3: TGCGCCAGCAGCCAAGATTGGGACAGGAATGAAAAACTGTTTTTT. This encodes CASSQDWDRNEKLFF.

The chain links TRBV4-3 to TRBJ2-3, with TRBD2 as a possible D gene (5 bases). V was clipped by 0 bases and J by 0 bases, with 13 bases between them. This CDR3 region has 17 residues. CDR1 LGHNA and CDR2 YSLEER come from the germline V gene. The CDR3 loop is CASSQDQLALSTDTQYF. CDR3 sequence (DNA): TGCGCCAGCAGCCAAGATCAGCTAGCTCTGAGCACAGATACGCAGTATTTT.

This chain links TRBV6-5 with TRBJ2-5; 11 nucleotides line up with TRBD2. V lost 3 bases and J lost 1; bases outside the gene matches: 4. The CDR3 contains 16 residues. Germline V CDR1 and CDR2: MNHEY, SVGAGI. CDR3 protein: CASSYTGTSGQETQYF. The CDR3, as DNA: TGTGCCAGCAGTTATACCGGGACTAGCGGCCAAGAGACCCAGTACTTC.

The chain has TRBV6-5 and TRBJ2-7, with D maybe TRBD1 (5 bases). V was clipped by 6 bases and J by 3 bases, with 9 bases between them. Germline V lookup: CDR1 MNHEY, CDR2 SVGAGI. The CDR3 has 12 residues. The CDR3 loop reads CASRKTVYEQYF. As DNA, the CDR3 is TGTGCCAGCAGAAAGACAGTCTACGAGCAGTACTTC.

The chain carries TRBV15 and TRBJ1-4, with TRBD1 identical over 8 bases. V trimming: 8 bases; J trimming: 4 bases; junction bases outside the gene matches: 12. Germline V gene sequence: CDR1 LNHNV, CDR2 YYDKDF (reference sequence). This CDR3 contains 16 residues. The CDR3 sequence: CATRRQRTGGNEKLFF. The CDR3 DNA reads as TGTGCCACCCGAAGACAGCGAACAGGGGGTAATGAAAAACTGTTTTTT.

This clone was recorded a few times. The gene calls are TRBV4-3 and TRBJ2-7, with D possibly matching TRBD1 (6 bases). V gave up 4 bases and J gave up 4 bases, with 23 bases separating them. Germline V gene lookup returns CDR1 LGHNA and CDR2 YSLEER. CDR3 length equals 17 residues. CDR3 coding DNA: TGCGCCAGCAGCCCCGATGCCGTCGGTCAGGGGATATACGAGCAGTACTTC. It codes for CASSPDAVGQGIYEQYF.

This clone was seen a single time. The V call is TRBV7-9, the J call TRBJ1-1; no clear D gene. V gave up 1 base and J gave up 7 bases, with 13 bases separating them. This CDR3 region has 14 residues. Germline CDR1 SEHNR, CDR2 FQNEAQ (reference sequence). In nucleotides, the CDR3 is TGTGCCAGCAGCTTAGAAGGTTTCTGGAGTGAAGCTTTCTTT. It specifies CASSLEGFWSEAFF.

As to this clone: Within the sample, other DNA sequences also encode this same CDR3. This sequence joins TRBV6-1 and TRBJ2-1; maybe TRBD2 (7 bases). Trimming removed 0 bases from V and 9 bases from J, with 12 bases in between. Germline CDR1 reads MNHNS; CDR2 reads SASEGT. The CDR3 is 14 amino acids. For the CDR3, the DNA is TGTGCCAGCAGTGAAGCGGGGGAGGGGGGTGAGCAGTTCTTC. This sequence encodes CASSEAGEGGEQFF.

The chain carries TRBV27 and TRBJ2-1; 10 positions agree with TRBD1. CDR3 length: 16 residues. CDR1 and CDR2 (germline): MNHEY, SMNVEV (reference sequence). V lost 1 base to trimming and J lost 7 bases; unmatched junction nucleotides: 7. The CDR3 protein is CASSLLDRGLGNEQFF. Written as DNA, the CDR3 is TGTGCCAGCAGTTTATTGGACAGGGGGTTGGGTAATGAGCAGTTCTTC.

This clone was counted ten times or more. The chain employs TRBV6-4 and TRBJ2-3; tentative D call: TRBD2 (7 bases). The CDR3 sequence is 14 residues long. V lost 3 bases to trimming and J lost 5 bases, with 12 bases between them. Per the germline V gene, CDR1 is MRHNA and CDR2 is SNTAGT. CDR3 nucleotides: TGTGCCAGCAGTGAAGACGGGGGGCGAGATACGCAGTATTTT. It encodes CASSEDGGRDTQYF.

V and J are TRBV6-1 and TRBJ1-1; maybe TRBD1 (6 bases). This CDR3 spans 13 amino acids. Germline CDR1 MNHNS, CDR2 SASEGT. The ends were cut back, 6 bases at V and 5 bases at J, with 13 bases in the middle. The CDR3 reads CASRYREGTEAFF. CDR3 sequence (DNA): TGTGCCAGCAGGTACAGGGAGGGGACTGAAGCTTTCTTT.

The rearrangement links TRBV6-4 to TRBJ2-2, with D hard to call. With 7 bases removed from V and 0 bases from J, the gap between germline ends came to 15 bases. Germline CDR1 reads MRHNA; CDR2 reads SNTAGT. The CDR3 totals 16 residues. CDR3 amino acids: CASKSVEAPNTGELFF. The CDR3, as DNA: TGTGCCAGCAAATCTGTAGAGGCTCCGAACACCGGGGAGCTGTTTTTT.

V usage is TRBV2 and J usage is TRBJ1-5; 7 positions match TRBD1. V was clipped by 6 bases and J by 7 bases; unmatched bases: 9. CDR3 length: 14 amino acids. The germline CDR1 and CDR2 sequences are SNHLY and FYNNEI. The CDR3 region is CASREKGAGQPQHF. The CDR3 nucleotides read TGTGCCAGCAGGGAGAAGGGGGCGGGACAGCCCCAGCATTTT. The whole variable domain, remainder taken from reference TRBV2 and TRBJ1-5, is EPEVTQTPSHQVTQMGQEVILRCVPISNHLYFYWYRQILGQKVEFLVSFYNNEISEKSEIFDDQFSVERPDGSNFTLKIRSTKLEDSAMYFCASREKGAGQPQHFGDGTRLSIL.

The chain uses TRBV30 and TRBJ2-7, with TRBD2 as a possible D gene (6 bases). The CDR3 is 13 residues long. V dropped 6 bases and J dropped 2 bases, with 14 bases sitting between them. Germline CDR1 is GTSNPN and CDR2 is SVGIG (reference sequence). CDR3 sequence reads: CACSEGAPYEQYF. CDR3 nucleotide sequence: TGTGCCTGTTCGGAGGGCGCACCCTACGAGCAGTACTTC.

This clone was seen more than once but under ten times. The same CDR3 arises from other DNA sequences in this sample as well. The chain has TRBV4-1 and TRBJ2-7; a possible D gene is TRBD2 (7 bases). This CDR3 is 16 amino acids long. Deletions cut 1 base from V and 1 base from J, with 14 bases between. CDR1 is MGHRA and CDR2 is YSYEKL in the germline V gene. The CDR3 protein is CASSQVLRGPSYEQYF. The DNA of the CDR3 is TGCGCCAGCAGCCAAGTCTTGCGGGGGCCATCCTACGAGCAGTACTTC.

The chain couples TRBV2 to TRBJ2-2; 9 nucleotides align to TRBD1. The CDR3 is made up of 15 amino acids. Germline CDR1 SNHLY, CDR2 FYNNEI. J gave up 3 bases and V 5 bases, and 4 bases lay outside the gene matches. CDR3 bases: TGTGCCAGCAGTTACGACAGGGGGTACACCGGGGAGCTGTTTTTT. Protein product: CASSYDRGYTGELFF.

The CDR3 coding sequence is TGTGCCTGGAGTGAGCAGGGCTTCACTGAAGCTTTCTTT. It encodes CAWSEQGFTEAFF. This chain joins TRBV30 and TRBJ1-1; possibly TRBD1 for D (5 bases). The CDR3 totals 13 residues. The germline V and J ends were trimmed by 1 base and 4 bases, with 10 bases remaining between them. Germline values: CDR1 GTSNPN, CDR2 SVGIG (reference sequence).

This clone was seen just once. The rearrangement links TRBV27 to TRBJ2-7; D unclear. Trimming took off 5 bases at V and 0 bases at J, with 8 bases between the two ends. This CDR3 is 13 amino acids long. Germline-derived CDR1 and CDR2 are MNHEY and SMNVEV (reference sequence). The CDR3 loop is CASSITYSYEQYF. The DNA of the CDR3 is TGTGCCAGCAGTATAACATACTCCTACGAGCAGTACTTC.

The chain has TRBV28 and TRBJ2-7, with 8 bases fitting TRBD1. V was pared by 4 bases and J by 6 bases, with 11 bases of the junction left unmatched. The CDR3 length is 15 residues. CDR1 and CDR2 from the germline V gene are MDHEN and SYDVKM. CDR3 DNA sequence: TGTGCCAGCAGTTGGGGGACAGGACTCGGGAGCGAGCAGTACTTC. Translated, it gives CASSWGTGLGSEQYF.

The CDR3 nucleotides are TGTGCCAGCAGCCTTCGGACTAGCGGGGGGGCAGAGGATACGCAGTATTTT. As protein: CASSLRTSGGAEDTQYF. The V and J genes are TRBV4-2 and TRBJ2-3, with 15 bases identical to TRBD2. The junction had 8 bases not matched to a gene; V was cut back by 4 bases and J by 6 bases. This CDR3 is 17 amino acids long. Germline CDR1 is LGHNA and CDR2 is YNFKEQ.